These 11 T cell receptor beta chains came from one sample sequenced in a study of T cell responses to AZD1222 COVID-19 vaccine. Here immunoSEQ multiplex PCR was the method, and the copy in TCRdb shows in-frame clones only, minus some. The sample comprises 150,000 to 200,000 clones, 94% of which are singletons, and about 0.64% rests with the top ten. Source: peripheral blood, taken on day 0 of AZD1222 vaccination. The origin of the receptors is an adult in good health.

The V gene is TRBV14, the J gene TRBJ2-7; D not certain. The CDR3 is made up of 14 amino acids. Germline CDR1 is SGHDN and CDR2 is FVKESK. Trimming took 4 bases from V and 5 from J, leaving 15 bases between them. The DNA for the CDR3 is TGTGCCAGCAGCCCCAGCCCGCGTGGAGACGAGCAGTACTTC. This encodes CASSPSPRGDEQYF.

The chain joins TRBV2 to TRBJ1-5; 12 nucleotides match TRBD1. Germline V gives CDR1 SNHLY, CDR2 FYNNEI. The CDR3 is 15 amino acids. V lost 5 bases and J lost 9; bases outside the gene matches: 8. CDR3 in DNA: TGTGCCAGCAGTAAGGGACAGGGGGCCGGTTGGCCCCAGCATTTT. Translation gives CASSKGQGAGWPQHF.

J is TRBJ2-7 and V is TRBV7-9; D call uncertain. The CDR3 extends over 17 amino acids. Trimming cost V 5 bases and J 6 bases, with 26 bases left between them. Germline CDR1 SEHNR, CDR2 FQNEAQ (reference sequence). The CDR3 nucleotides are TGTGCCAGCAGCGCCGCTTTTGTAGGGAAAACTTCTAGCGAGCAGTACTTC. Protein: CASSAAFVGKTSSEQYF.

V is TRBV20-1 and J is TRBJ2-1; D uncertain. The CDR3 has 10 amino acids. Trimming took 4 bases from V and 10 from J, leaving 8 bases between them. Germline lookup yields CDR1 DFQATT and CDR2 SNEGSKA (reference sequence). The chain's CDR3 is CSATRLEQFF. CDR3 sequence (DNA): TGCAGTGCTACTCGGTTAGAGCAGTTCTTC.

The chain links TRBV5-1 to TRBJ1-1, with D unresolved. Germline lookup yields CDR1 SGHRS and CDR2 YFSETQ. This CDR3 has 15 residues. Trimming removed 4 bases at V and 0 bases at J, with 13 bases between. The CDR3 protein is CASSPGSRVNTEAFF. As DNA, the CDR3 is TGCGCCAGCAGCCCGGGAAGTCGGGTGAACACTGAAGCTTTCTTT. Full variable domain (rest looked up from reference TRBV5-1 and TRBJ1-1): KAGVTQTPRYLIKTRGQQVTLSCSPISGHRSVSWYQQTPGQGLQFLFEYFSETQRNKGNFPGRFSGRQFSNSRSEMNVSTLELGDSALYLCASSPGSRVNTEAFFGQGTRLTVV.

The chain couples TRBV20-1 to TRBJ1-3; D call uncertain. The CDR3 consists of 15 residues. V shed 3 bases and J shed 2 bases, with 14 bases lying between them. The germline V gene encodes CDR1 DFQATT and CDR2 SNEGSKA (reference sequence). In DNA, the CDR3 is TGCAGTGCTAGTCCAAAACAGTTCCCTGGAAACACCATATATTTT. This gives the protein CSASPKQFPGNTIYF.

The chain has TRBV5-5 and TRBJ2-3; D is possibly TRBD2 (5 bases). V shed 1 base and J shed 3 bases, with 15 bases lying between them. The CDR3 has 16 amino acids. Germline loops: CDR1 SGHKS, CDR2 YYEKEE (reference sequence). The CDR3 protein is CASSLWRAERTDTQYF. The CDR3 bases are TGTGCCAGCAGCTTGTGGCGGGCGGAGAGGACAGATACGCAGTATTTT.

V gene TRBV28 combines with J gene TRBJ1-1; D is ambiguous. V gave up 6 bases and J gave up 2 bases, with 16 bases separating them. The CDR3 length is 15 residues. From germline, CDR1 is MDHEN and CDR2 SYDVKM. The CDR3 region has the DNA TGTGCCAGCAGCTCATCGGGAGGGCTTAACACTGAAGCTTTCTTT. Translated: CASSSSGGLNTEAFF.

This chain connects TRBV19 to TRBJ1-1, with no clear D. V lost 3 bases, J lost 5 bases, and 13 bases lay in between. The germline gives CDR1 LNHDA, CDR2 SQIVND (reference sequence). The CDR3 spans 14 residues. The CDR3: CASSIGRLVTEAFF. In DNA, the CDR3 is TGTGCCAGTAGTATTGGGAGATTGGTAACTGAAGCTTTCTTT.

This CDR3 reads CASSLVGLGPVTGELFF. CDR3 DNA: TGTGCCAGCAGCTTGGTAGGATTGGGGCCCGTAACCGGGGAGCTGTTTTTT. V usage is TRBV5-6 and J usage is TRBJ2-2; D is possibly TRBD1 (5 bases). Trimming took 0 bases from V and 5 from J, leaving 17 bases between them. This CDR3 region has 17 residues. The germline CDR1 and CDR2 sequences are SGHDT and YYEEEE.

The chain employs TRBV7-2 and TRBJ1-2; D is possibly TRBD1 (5 bases). The length of the CDR3 is 13 residues. V was shortened by 1 base and J by 8 bases, with 11 bases between the two germline ends. CDR1 and CDR2 (germline): SGHTA, FQGNSA. CDR3 region: CASSLGGAIGYTF. The DNA for the CDR3 is TGTGCCAGCAGCTTAGGAGGGGCGATCGGCTACACCTTC.